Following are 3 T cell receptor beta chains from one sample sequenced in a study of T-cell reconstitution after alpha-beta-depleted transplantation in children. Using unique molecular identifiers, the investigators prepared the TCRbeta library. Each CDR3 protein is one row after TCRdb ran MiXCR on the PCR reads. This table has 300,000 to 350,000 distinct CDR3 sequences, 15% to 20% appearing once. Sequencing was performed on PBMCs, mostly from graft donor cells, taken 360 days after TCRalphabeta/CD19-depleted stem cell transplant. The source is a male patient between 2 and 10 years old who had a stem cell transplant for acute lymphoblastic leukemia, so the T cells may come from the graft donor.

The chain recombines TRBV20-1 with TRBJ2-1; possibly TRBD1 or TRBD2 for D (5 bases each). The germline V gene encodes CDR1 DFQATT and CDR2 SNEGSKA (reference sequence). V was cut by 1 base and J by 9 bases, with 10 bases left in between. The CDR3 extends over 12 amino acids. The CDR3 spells CSARGYGTEQFF. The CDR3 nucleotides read TGCAGTGCTAGAGGTTACGGGACTGAGCAGTTCTTC.

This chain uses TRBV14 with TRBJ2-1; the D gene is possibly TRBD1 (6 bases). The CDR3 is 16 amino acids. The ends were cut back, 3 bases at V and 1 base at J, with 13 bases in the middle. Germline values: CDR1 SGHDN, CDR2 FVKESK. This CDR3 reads CASSQIQGISYNEQFF. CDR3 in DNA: TGTGCCAGCAGCCAGATTCAGGGGATATCCTACAATGAGCAGTTCTTC. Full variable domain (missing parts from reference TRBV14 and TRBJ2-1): EAGVTQFPSHSVIEKGQTVTLRCDPISGHDNLYWYRRVMGKEIKFLLHFVKESKQDESGMPNNRFLAERTGGTYSTLKVQPAELEDSGVYFCASSQIQGISYNEQFFGPGTRLTVL.

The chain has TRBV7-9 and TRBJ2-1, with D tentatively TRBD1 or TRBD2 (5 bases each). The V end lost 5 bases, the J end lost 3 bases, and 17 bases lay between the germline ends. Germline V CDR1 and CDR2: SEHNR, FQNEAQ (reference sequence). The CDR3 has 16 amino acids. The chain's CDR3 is CASSLWLGTDYNEQFF. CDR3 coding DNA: TGTGCCAGCAGCCTATGGCTTGGGACGGACTACAATGAGCAGTTCTTC.